This paragraph reports one T cell receptor (beta chain). The antigen is unknown. The data stem from a study of coeliac disease. Study-wide results and caveats: The authors considered this approach unsuitable for unbiased detection of gliadin-specific T cells. Largely private TRB repertoires meant most sequences were sample-unique.

The CDR3 spans 14 residues. Germline assignment: CDR1 PRHDT and CDR2 FYEKMQ (reference sequence). V lost 5 bases and J 0 bases, leaving 11 bases between the germline ends. Sequencing was performed with immunoSEQ multiplex PCR; in TCRdb, only in-frame clones are kept and a portion is missing. The data show approximately 9,000 clones, approximately 67% seen once. The rearrangement links TRBV13 to TRBJ2-7, with a possible D match to TRBD1 (6 bases). Sequencing was done on a sample of lamina propria lymphocytes from the gut. The receptor comes from a woman in her sixties or seventies with celiac disease. This CDR3 reads CASSLRGVSYEQYF. As DNA, the CDR3 is TGTGCCAGCAGCCTCAGGGGAGTCTCCTACGAGCAGTACTTC.